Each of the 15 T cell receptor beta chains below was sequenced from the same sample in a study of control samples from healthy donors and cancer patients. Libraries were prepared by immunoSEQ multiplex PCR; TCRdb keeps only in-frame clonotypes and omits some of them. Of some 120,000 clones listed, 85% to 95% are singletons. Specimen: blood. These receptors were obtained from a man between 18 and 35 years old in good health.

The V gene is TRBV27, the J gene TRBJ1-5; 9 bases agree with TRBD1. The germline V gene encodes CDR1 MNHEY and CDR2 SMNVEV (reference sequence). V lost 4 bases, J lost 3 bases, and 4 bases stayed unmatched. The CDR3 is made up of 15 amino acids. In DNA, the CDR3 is TGTGCCAGCAGTTCCCGGGACAGGGCCAATCAGCCCCAGCATTTT. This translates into CASSSRDRANQPQHF.

CDR3 DNA sequence: TGTGCCAGCAGTAGGGAGGGAAACTGGGTCGAAGCTTTCTTT. It translates to CASSREGNWVEAFF. The chain recombines TRBV25-1 with TRBJ1-1; D unclear. V lost 5 bases, J lost 8 bases, and 18 bases lay in between. Looked up from germline, CDR1 is MGHDK and CDR2 is SYGVNS. This CDR3 contains 14 residues.

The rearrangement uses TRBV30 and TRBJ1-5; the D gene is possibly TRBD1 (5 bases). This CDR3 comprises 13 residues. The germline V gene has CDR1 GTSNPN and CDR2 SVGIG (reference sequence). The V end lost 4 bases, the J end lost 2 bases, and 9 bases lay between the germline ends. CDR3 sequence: CAWNQGGNQPQHF. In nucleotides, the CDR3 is TGTGCCTGGAATCAGGGTGGCAATCAGCCCCAGCATTTT.

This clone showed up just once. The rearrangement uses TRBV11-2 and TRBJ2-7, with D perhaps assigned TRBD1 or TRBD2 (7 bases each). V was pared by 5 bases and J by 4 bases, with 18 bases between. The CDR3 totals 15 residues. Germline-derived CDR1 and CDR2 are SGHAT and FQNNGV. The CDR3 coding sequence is TGTGCCAGCAGCCAGGGGGGGACAAGTGCTTACGAGCAGTACTTC. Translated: CASSQGGTSAYEQYF.

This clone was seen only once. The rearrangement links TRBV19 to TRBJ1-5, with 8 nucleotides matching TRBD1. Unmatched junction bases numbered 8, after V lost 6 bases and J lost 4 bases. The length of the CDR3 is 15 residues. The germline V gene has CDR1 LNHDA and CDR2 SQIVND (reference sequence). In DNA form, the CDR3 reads TGTGCCAGTAGAAGCCCGGGACAGGTTAATCAGCCCCAGCATTTT. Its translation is CASRSPGQVNQPQHF.

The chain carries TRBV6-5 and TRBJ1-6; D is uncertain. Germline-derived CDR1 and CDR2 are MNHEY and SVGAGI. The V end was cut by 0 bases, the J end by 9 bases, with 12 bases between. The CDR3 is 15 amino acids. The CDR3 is CASSYSRSPGSPLHF. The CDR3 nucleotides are TGTGCCAGCAGTTACTCGCGGTCCCCGGGTTCACCCCTCCACTTT.

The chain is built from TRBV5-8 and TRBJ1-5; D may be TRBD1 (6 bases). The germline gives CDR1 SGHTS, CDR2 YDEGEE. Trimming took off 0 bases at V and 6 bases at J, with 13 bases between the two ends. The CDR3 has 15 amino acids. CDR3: CASSLEQGSGQPQHF. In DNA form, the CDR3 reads TGTGCCAGCAGCTTGGAACAGGGAAGTGGTCAGCCCCAGCATTTT.

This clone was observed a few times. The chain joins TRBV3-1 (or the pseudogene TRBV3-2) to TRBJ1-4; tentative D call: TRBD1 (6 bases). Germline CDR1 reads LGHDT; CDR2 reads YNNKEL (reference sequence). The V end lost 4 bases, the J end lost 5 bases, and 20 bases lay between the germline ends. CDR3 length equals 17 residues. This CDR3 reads CASSRTWGSGANEKLFF. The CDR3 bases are TGTGCCAGCAGCCGAACCTGGGGCTCGGGGGCGAATGAAAAACTGTTTTTT.

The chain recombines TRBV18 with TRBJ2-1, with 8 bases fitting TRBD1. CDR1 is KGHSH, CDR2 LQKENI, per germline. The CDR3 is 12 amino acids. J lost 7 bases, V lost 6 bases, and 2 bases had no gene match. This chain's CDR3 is CASSRDRNEQFF. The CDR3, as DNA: TGTGCCAGCTCCCGGGACAGGAATGAGCAGTTCTTC.

CDR3 DNA: TGTGCCAGCAGTTTCCGGGACTACTTTTACAATGAGCAGTTCTTC. Translating gives CASSFRDYFYNEQFF. The rearrangement links TRBV6-6 to TRBJ2-1; TRBD2 agrees at 7 bases. The germline CDR1 and CDR2 sequences are MNHNY and SVGAGI (reference sequence). Trimming took 4 bases from V and 4 from J; bases not matched to a gene: 7. The CDR3 totals 15 residues.

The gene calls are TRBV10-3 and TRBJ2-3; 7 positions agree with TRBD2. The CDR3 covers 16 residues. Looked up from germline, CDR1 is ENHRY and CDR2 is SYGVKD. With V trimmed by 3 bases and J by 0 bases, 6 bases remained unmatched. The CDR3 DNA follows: TGTGCCATCAGTGAACCAGCGGGGTCGAGCACAGATACGCAGTATTTT. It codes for CAISEPAGSSTDTQYF.

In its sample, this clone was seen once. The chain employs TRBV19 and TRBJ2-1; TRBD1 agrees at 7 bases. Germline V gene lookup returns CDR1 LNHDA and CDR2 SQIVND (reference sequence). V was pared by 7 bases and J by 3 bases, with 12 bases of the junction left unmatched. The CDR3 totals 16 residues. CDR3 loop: CASTVRTGGRYNEQFF. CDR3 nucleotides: TGTGCCAGTACCGTAAGGACAGGTGGGCGCTACAATGAGCAGTTCTTC.

The CDR3 spells CASSQAWTQFTDTQYF. For the CDR3, the DNA is TGTGCCAGCAGCCAAGCTTGGACCCAGTTCACAGATACGCAGTATTTT. The rearrangement links TRBV14 to TRBJ2-3; D gene unclear. The CDR3 extends over 16 amino acids. The V gene lost 1 base and the J gene lost 2 bases, with 13 bases spanning the gap. Germline CDR1 SGHDN, CDR2 FVKESK. Variable domain in full (rest from reference TRBV14 and TRBJ2-3): EAGVTQFPSHSVIEKGQTVTLRCDPISGHDNLYWYRRVMGKEIKFLLHFVKESKQDESGMPNNRFLAERTGGTYSTLKVQPAELEDSGVYFCASSQAWTQFTDTQYFGPGTRLTVL.

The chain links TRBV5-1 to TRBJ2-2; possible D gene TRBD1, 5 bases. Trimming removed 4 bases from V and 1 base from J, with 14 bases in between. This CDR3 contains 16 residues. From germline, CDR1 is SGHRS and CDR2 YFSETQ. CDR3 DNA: TGCGCCAGCAGCCAAAGACAGCTACAGAACACCGGGGAGCTGTTTTTT. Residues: CASSQRQLQNTGELFF.

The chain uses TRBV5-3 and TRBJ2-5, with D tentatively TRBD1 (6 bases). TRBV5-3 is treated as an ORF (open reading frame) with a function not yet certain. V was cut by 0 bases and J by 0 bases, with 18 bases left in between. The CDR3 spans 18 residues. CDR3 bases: TGTGCCAGAAGCTTGGAACCCCGGGGACACAGGTACCAAGAGACCCAGTACTTC. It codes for CARSLEPRGHRYQETQYF.